This T cell receptor beta chain was identified during a study of blood T cell repertoires in COVID-19. Study in general: Researchers got acute and convalescent COVID-19 samples from the United States, Italy and Spain. Sample material is recorded as cDNA or gDNA derived from T cells, B-cell-depleted T cells, or PBMCs.

The table came from immunoSEQ multiplex PCR; TCRdb's copy has only in-frame clones and leaves some out. Of approximately 100,000 clones in the sample, 75% to 85% were seen once. Germline V lookup: CDR1 SGHTA, CDR2 FQGNSA. The ends lost 3 bases at V and 7 bases at J; junction bases unmatched: 2. The CDR3 is 13 residues long. The receptor was derived from a man between 65 and 79 years old with acute or convalescent COVID-19. The chain recombines TRBV7-2 with TRBJ2-1; 8 positions agree with TRBD2. The specimen sequenced was peripheral blood. CDR3 nucleotide sequence: TGTGCCAGCAGCTTCTCGGGGGGGAATGAGCAGTTCTTC. Encoded protein: CASSFSGGNEQFF. Complete variable domain (other parts from reference TRBV7-2 and TRBJ2-1): GAGVSQSPSNKVTEKGKDVELRCDPISGHTALYWYRQSLGQGLEFLIYFQGNSAPDKSGLPSDRFSAERTGGSVSTLTIQRTQQEDSAVYLCASSFSGGNEQFFGPGTRLTVL.